A single sample is the source of the 8 T cell receptor beta chains below, sequenced in a study of metastatic and nonmetastatic thyroid tumors. With MiXCR, TCRdb called clones anew from the PCR reads. The table includes around 20,000 clones, approximately 23% detected once. Patients were all untreated before their thyroid surgery. The specimen was tumor tissue. The receptors come from a female donor with papillary thyroid cancer or a benign thyroid nodule (not recorded which). Some clones in this sample may be carry-over from other donors' samples.

The table lists this clone with a few counts. The rearrangement joins TRBV20-1 to TRBJ2-5; 9 nucleotides agree with TRBD2. The V and J ends lost 3 bases and 5 bases, in that order; junction bases with no gene match: 13. The CDR3 has 16 residues. CDR1 is DFQATT and CDR2 is SNEGSKA in the germline V gene (reference sequence). The CDR3 spells CSASWASGKFGETQYF. The CDR3 DNA sequence: TGCAGTGCTAGTTGGGCTAGCGGGAAATTTGGGGAGACCCAGTACTTC.

This clone was counted ten times or more. The chain uses TRBV28 and TRBJ1-2; D is ambiguous. CDR1 MDHEN and CDR2 SYDVKM come from the germline V gene. The germline V and J ends were trimmed by 3 bases and 4 bases, with 9 bases remaining between them. This CDR3 comprises 13 residues. In nucleotides, the CDR3 is TGTGCCAGCAGTTTCGGGCAGGCCTATGGCTACACCTTC. Amino acids: CASSFGQAYGYTF.

This clone was observed at least ten times. The chain combines TRBV9 with TRBJ1-1, with 9 bases matching TRBD1. Germline loops: CDR1 SGDLS, CDR2 YYNGEE. V lost 4 bases, J lost 4 bases, and 5 bases stayed unmatched. This CDR3 is built from 14 residues. The CDR3 sequence is CASSPRDRATEAFF. CDR3 DNA sequence: TGTGCCAGCAGCCCCCGGGACAGGGCCACTGAAGCTTTCTTT.

This clone occurred many times. The chain recombines TRBV5-4 with TRBJ2-1; 7 nucleotides agree with TRBD2. Trimming took 4 bases from V and 5 from J; bases not matched to a gene: 9. The CDR3 extends over 15 amino acids. Per the germline V gene, CDR1 is SGHNT and CDR2 is YYREEE (reference sequence). The CDR3 nucleotides are TGTGCCAGCAGCCCCGCGGGAGTTCGAGACAATGAGCAGTTCTTC. Its translation: CASSPAGVRDNEQFF.

The chain combines TRBV3-1 with TRBJ1-2, with a weak D call TRBD1 (5 bases). The V end lost 2 bases, the J end lost 5 bases, and 18 bases lay between the germline ends. CDR3 size: 16 residues. Germline assignment: CDR1 LGHDT and CDR2 YNNKEL (reference sequence). The CDR3 protein is CASSQLSRDGRYGYTF. CDR3 DNA sequence: TGTGCCAGCAGCCAACTGTCCCGGGACGGTCGATATGGCTACACCTTC.

The chain uses TRBV28 and TRBJ2-1, with 7 bases that match TRBD1. J gave up 8 bases and V 6 bases, and 7 bases lay outside the gene matches. There are 13 residues in the CDR3. Germline V gene sequence: CDR1 MDHEN, CDR2 SYDVKM. The CDR3, as DNA: TGTGCCAGCAGAGGGGGCCCAAGGTATGAGCAGTTCTTC. Translating gives CASRGGPRYEQFF.

This clone was recorded at least ten times. This chain connects TRBV30 to TRBJ2-2; TRBD2 matches at 9 bases. This CDR3 is 17 amino acids long. Germline CDR1 is GTSNPN and CDR2 is SVGIG (reference sequence). After removal of 1 base from V and 0 bases from J, the junction contained 6 bases not matched to a gene. CDR3: CAWSAPGLASNTGELFF. CDR3 sequence (DNA): TGTGCCTGGAGTGCCCCTGGACTAGCGTCGAACACCGGGGAGCTGTTTTTT.

This chain links TRBV7-2 with TRBJ2-7; TRBD2 aligns across 10 bases. V shed 1 base and J 2 bases; nucleotides not matched to a gene: 2. The germline V gene encodes CDR1 SGHTA and CDR2 FQGNSA. The CDR3 length is 15 residues. CDR3 coding DNA: TGTGCCAGCAGCTTAGGTACTAGCGGGACCTACGAGCAGTACTTC. Its protein product is CASSLGTSGTYEQYF.